This T cell receptor beta chain was identified in a study of immune cell composition in non-small cell lung cancer (dated by TCRdb to about 2017). Study-wide context: To assign histologic subtype, which was mostly lung adenocarcinoma or squamous cell carcinoma, H&E was combined with p63, CK5, Napsin A and TTF-1 immunohistochemistry. TCR-beta sequencing from Adaptive Biotechnologies was done on some 35 paired sets of NSCLC tumour and non-adjacent lung specimens and on just over 25 tumour-only specimens. Several tumour specimens with TCR-beta data were rare histological subtypes and were excluded from the subtype comparisons. For supplementary cohort #1, made up of some ten lung adenocarcinoma cases, paired tumour/lung TCR-beta sequencing was done and TIL populations were generated so that tumour reactivity could be assessed.

Counted from cysteine to phenylalanine, this CDR3 has 17 amino acids. Solely the CDR3 DNA is kept, with 51 bases framed from the first base. From the germline V gene, CDR1 is SGHTA and CDR2 is FQGNSA. Deletion took 3 bases off V and 4 bases off J, with a span of 20 bases between the germline ends. Details on this clone: Its specific antigen is unknown. Base-call qualities are not available, and no considerably larger clone is one nucleotide away.

TCR-beta CDR3 regions were amplified from genomic DNA by a two-step multiplex PCR, with the second step adding Illumina-compatible adaptors. As a commercial immunoSEQ service, TCR-beta immunosequencing was carried out on an Illumina platform. In the source study's methods: Repertoires were summarised as Top 10 Clones, the percentage of T-cell templates from the ten most frequent sequences, and productive clonality. Values for productive clonality spanned 0 to 1, where a value of 1 indicated a monoclonal population. Sequences comprising at least 0.1% of tumour T-cell templates but absent from matched non-adjacent lung were defined as tumour-associated clones and were identified via log10 scatter plots. Student's t-tests were used for two-group comparisons, ANOVA for comparisons across stages, and linear regression for relationships, with analyses done in GraphPad Prism7 and R. TCRdb's version of the immuneACCESS table is confined to in-frame rearrangements and falls short of the full clone set. An unresolved V gene accounts for under half of the shortfall where checked; the remainder is of unknown origin. D and trimming come from the DNA, and the V and J calls and clone size come from that table. For this sample the table gives 14,000 or so clones, of which around 85% were detected only once. The biggest ten clones account for 11% of the sample.

The paper as a whole reports these results and caveats: No significant correlation was found between tumour TCR-beta clonality and smoking pack-years. Lung squamous cell carcinoma tumours had significantly higher Top 10 clone scores and productive clonality than lung adenocarcinoma tumours. The reactivity cohort contained only 10 to 11 cases, and the tumour-reactive clones were not shown to have sequences in common with the dominant in vivo tumour-associated clones. Across around nine adenocarcinoma cases, TIL tumour reactivity correlated strongly with maximal tumour-associated clone frequency but not with overall clonality. Nearly half of NSCLC cases had tumour-associated clones >0.5%, with around four fifths of squamous carcinomas showing such clones compared with roughly 30% of adenocarcinomas.

Genomic DNA was isolated with the QIAamp DNA kit from frozen aliquots of single-cell suspensions that had not been sorted. Tumour samples were surgically resected non-small cell lung cancer tissue. Tissues arrived within 2 hours of resection and were immediately processed into single-cell suspensions. Tissue was mechanically dissociated and enzymatically digested with DNase I, collagenase I and hyaluronidase for approximately 31 minutes at 37 °C, then filtered and RBC-lysed. This TCR came from a human donor with non-small cell lung cancer. The chain employs TRBV7-2 and TRBJ2-3; D gene: possibly TRBD2, on 5 matching bases. What was sequenced was lung tumor tissue. The CDR3 protein sequence reads: CASSFRPSGQNADTQYF. The DNA sequence is TGTGCCAGCAGCTTTCGTCCCAGCGGCCAAAATGCAGATACGCAGTATTTT. Beyond the CDR3, the reference TRBV7-2 and TRBJ2-3 genes provide the residues; the full variable domain reads: GAGVSQSPSNKVTEKGKDVELRCDPISGHTALYWYRQSLGQGLEFLIYFQGNSAPDKSGLPSDRFSAERTGGSVSTLTIQRTQQEDSAVYLCASSFRPSGQNADTQYFGPGTRLTVL.